A selection of T cell receptor beta chains follows, all from one sample in a study of identifying expanded T cells in peripheral blood. The assay was immunoSEQ multiplex PCR, and TCRdb's table has in-frame clones only and misses some. The top ten hold 2.5% to 3% of the sample, which has tens of thousands of clones, approximately 90% seen once. The material sequenced was blood. The receptors were sampled from a person aged 18 to 75 in good health. The CDR3 runs from the conserved cysteine through the conserved F or W. A D gene is named only where the DNA matches it firmly. Rows may omit the clone size; those that give it use once, few, many or a size class.

NA,NA,TRBV19,CASSIPRSTDTQYF
NA,NA,TRBV7-2,CASSLVGTQETQYF
NA,NA,TRBV28,CATQTGLWNQPQHF
NA,once,TRBV19,CASSPVTSTDTQYF
TRBD1,NA,TRBV5-8,CASSVGQSQETQYF
TRBD1,NA,TRBV19,CASSSRGLSTEAFF
TRBD1,NA,TRBV6-1,CASSTGVYNQPQHF
TRBD2,NA,TRBV11-2,CASSLGPAGGNYEQYF
NA,NA,TRBV25-1,CASTAWQHGTDTQYF
TRBD1,NA,TRBV7-9,CASSQEAQQGEADNEQFF
TRBD2,NA,TRBV9,CASSVTSGGPGDTQYF
TRBD2,NA,TRBV7-2,CASSLVASGRMGETQYF
NA,NA,TRBV29-1,CSVEDGKLEAFF
NA,NA,TRBV10-3,CAISGSQGNEQFF
NA,few,TRBV30,CAWTSVSYNSPLHF
NA,NA,TRBV4-3,CASSQATGRDGNTIYF
NA,NA,TRBV19,CASSNLDYGYTF
TRBD2,NA,TRBV6-6,CASSYRGTSSEQYF
NA,once,TRBV29-1,CSVRESDTQYF
TRBD1,NA,TRBV4-3,CASSVRTTGGGGANVLTF
NA,NA,TRBV20-1,CSASPRSGYTF
TRBD1,NA,TRBV27,CASRDREGGGYTF
NA,NA,TRBV20-1,CSALGGETQYF
NA,NA,TRBV5-6,CASSLDSSGNTIYF
TRBD1,NA,TRBV2,CASSPQGVSSGNTIYF
NA,NA,TRBV6-5,CASSYSISNNEQFF
TRBD1,NA,TRBV23-1,CASSQWLEEGARGNTIYF